This T cell receptor (beta chain) originates from a study of technical replicates of blood from a few donors. Some clones are missing from TCRdb's copy, which holds only in-frame ones; the method was immunoSEQ multiplex PCR. The table lists around 100,000 clones, about 95% of them singletons. Per germline, CDR1 MDHEN and CDR2 SYDVKM. There are 15 residues in the CDR3. V was pared by 7 bases and J by 0 bases, with 8 bases of the junction left unmatched. The chain combines TRBV28 with TRBJ2-7, with TRBD1 identical over 8 bases. The sample comprised T cells isolated from PBMCs. The sequence came from a human donor in good health. The CDR3 DNA reads as TGTGCCAGCACCCAGACAGGGGCCTCCTCCTACGAGCAGTACTTC. Protein product: CASTQTGASSYEQYF.